Each of the 3 T cell receptor beta chains below was sequenced from the same sample in a study of blood T cells in healthy people across ages. Primed by a sample-barcoded 5' primer and a J-beta primer mix, a second PCR proceeded for about 6 to 11 cycles. TCRdb reprocessed the 5' RACE reads with MiXCR, giving one entry per CDR3 protein. The data show some 640,000 distinct CDR3 sequences, around 31% seen once. Sequencing was carried out using blood. These receptors originate from a woman of 80 years or more in good health.

This clonotype was seen ten or more times. The V call is TRBV6-2 or TRBV6-3, the J call TRBJ2-7; 11 nucleotides line up with TRBD1. The junction had 14 bases not matched to a gene; V was cut back by 4 bases and J by 9 bases. This CDR3 spans 16 amino acids. Germline V gene data show CDR1 as MNHEY and CDR2 as SVGEGT. CDR3 in amino acids: CASSSRTGGTEPWQYF. CDR3 DNA sequence: TGTGCCAGCAGTTCCAGGACAGGGGGCACCGAGCCATGGCAGTACTTC.

This clonotype was counted between two and nine times. The chain has TRBV10-2 and TRBJ1-5; the match to TRBD1 covers 8 bases. V lost 5 bases and J lost 0; bases outside the gene matches: 3. Germline V gene sequence: CDR1 WSHSY, CDR2 SAAADI. This CDR3 is built from 15 residues. The CDR3 bases are TGCGCCAGCAGTTGGGGACAGGATAGCAATCAGCCCCAGCATTTT. Protein sequence: CASSWGQDSNQPQHF.

This clonotype was observed many times. The chain links TRBV5-1 to TRBJ1-2, with TRBD1 identical over 7 bases. This CDR3 region has 16 residues. V dropped 0 bases and J dropped 7; count of bases not matched to a gene: 12. Germline-derived CDR1 and CDR2 are SGHRS and YFSETQ. CDR3 coding DNA: TGCGCCAGCAGCTTGGCTGAGATACAGGGGCGCGGTGGCTACACCTTC. Protein: CASSLAEIQGRGGYTF.